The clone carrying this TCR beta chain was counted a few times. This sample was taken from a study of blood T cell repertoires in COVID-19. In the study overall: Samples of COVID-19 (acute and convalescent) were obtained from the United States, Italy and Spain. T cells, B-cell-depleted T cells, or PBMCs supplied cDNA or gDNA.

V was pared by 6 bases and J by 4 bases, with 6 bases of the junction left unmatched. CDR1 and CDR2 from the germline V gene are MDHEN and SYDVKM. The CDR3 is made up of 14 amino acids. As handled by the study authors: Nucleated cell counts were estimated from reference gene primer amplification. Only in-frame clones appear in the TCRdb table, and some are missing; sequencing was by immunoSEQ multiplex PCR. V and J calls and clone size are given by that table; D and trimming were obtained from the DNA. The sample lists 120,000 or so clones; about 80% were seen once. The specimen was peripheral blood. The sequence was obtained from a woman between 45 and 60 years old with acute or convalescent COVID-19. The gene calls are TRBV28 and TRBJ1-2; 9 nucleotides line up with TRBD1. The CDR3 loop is CASRTTGGRYGYTF. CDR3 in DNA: TGTGCCAGCAGGACCACAGGGGGCCGCTATGGCTACACCTTC.